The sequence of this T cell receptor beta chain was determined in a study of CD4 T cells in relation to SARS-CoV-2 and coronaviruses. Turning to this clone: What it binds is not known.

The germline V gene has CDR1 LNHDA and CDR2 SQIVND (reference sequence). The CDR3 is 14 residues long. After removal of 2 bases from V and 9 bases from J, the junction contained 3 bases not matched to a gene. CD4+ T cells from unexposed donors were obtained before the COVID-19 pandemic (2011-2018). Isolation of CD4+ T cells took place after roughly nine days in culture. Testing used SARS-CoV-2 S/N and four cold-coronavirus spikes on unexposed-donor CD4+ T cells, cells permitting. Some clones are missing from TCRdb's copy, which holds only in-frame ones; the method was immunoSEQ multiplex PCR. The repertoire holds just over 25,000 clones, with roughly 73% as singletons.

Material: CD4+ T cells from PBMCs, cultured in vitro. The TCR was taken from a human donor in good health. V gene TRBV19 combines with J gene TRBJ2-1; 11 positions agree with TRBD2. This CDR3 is CASSITSGRSEQFF. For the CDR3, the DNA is TGTGCCAGTAGTATAACTAGCGGGAGATCTGAGCAGTTCTTC. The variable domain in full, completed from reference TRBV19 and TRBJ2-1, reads DGGITQSPKYLFRKEGQNVTLSCEQNLNHDAMYWYRQDPGQGLRLIYYSQIVNDFQKGDIAEGYSVSREKKESFPLTVTSAQKNPTAFYLCASSITSGRSEQFFGPGTRLTVL.